Sequencing of this T cell receptor beta chain was carried out in a study of regulatory T cells in long-lasting Graves disease. The study's findings and limits: Fewer public clonotypes were shared by new patients (around 960) than by persistent patients (2,741). Persistent-disease Graves' patients showed less TCR diversity than new cases.

Time point meaning: newly diagnosed GD, antithyroid drugs for less than 3 months. There was RNA extracted from PBMCs, and the TCR library was made from it. This clonotype was seen repeatedly, ten times or more. The antigen is undetermined. Trimming at V came to 8 bases and at J to 3 bases, leaving 10 bases not matched to a gene. The CDR3 is 14 residues long. Germline CDR1 is SGHAT and CDR2 is FQNNGV. For TCR beta, libraries came from iRepertoire HTBI primers and Arm-PCR of CDR3 regions. One entry per CDR3 protein, called by TCRdb with MiXCR from the multiplex PCR reads. The sample yields 370,000 or so distinct CDR3 sequences, 15% to 20% seen once. Another study also made use of these data, one on T cells in Graves' hyperthyroidism and ophthalmopathy. That source notes: First-round RT-PCR targeting the TCR CDR3 was performed with the HTBI primer set.

The receptor's source is a young woman with Graves disease. The rearrangement links TRBV11-2 to TRBJ2-7, with 7 positions matching TRBD1. The sequencing used peripheral blood mononuclear cells (PBMCs), collected at new diagnosis, from a patient treated with antithyroid drugs. The CDR3 loop is CASGFTGDSYEQYF. CDR3 bases: TGTGCCAGCGGATTCACAGGGGATAGCTACGAGCAGTACTTC. The whole variable domain, remainder taken from reference TRBV11-2 and TRBJ2-7, is EAGVAQSPRYKIIEKRQSVAFWCNPISGHATLYWYQQILGQGPKLLIQFQNNGVVDDSQLPKDRFSAERLKGVDSTLKIQPAKLEDSAVYLCASGFTGDSYEQYFGPGTRLTVT.